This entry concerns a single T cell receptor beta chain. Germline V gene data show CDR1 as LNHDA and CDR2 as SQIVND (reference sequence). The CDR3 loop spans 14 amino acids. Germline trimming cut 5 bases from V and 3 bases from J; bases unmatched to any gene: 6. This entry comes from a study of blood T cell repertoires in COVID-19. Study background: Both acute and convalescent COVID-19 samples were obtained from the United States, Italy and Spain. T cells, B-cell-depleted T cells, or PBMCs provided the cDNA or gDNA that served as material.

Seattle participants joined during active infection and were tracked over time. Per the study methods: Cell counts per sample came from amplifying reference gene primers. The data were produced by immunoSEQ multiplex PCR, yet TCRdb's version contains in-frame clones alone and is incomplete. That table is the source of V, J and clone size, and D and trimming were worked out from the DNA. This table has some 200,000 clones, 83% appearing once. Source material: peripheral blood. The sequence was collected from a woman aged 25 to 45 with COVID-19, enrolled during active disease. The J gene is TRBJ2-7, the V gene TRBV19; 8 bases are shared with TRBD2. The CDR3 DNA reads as TGTGCCAGTAGTGGGGGACTAGGAATCTACGAGCAGTACTTC. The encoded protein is CASSGGLGIYEQYF.